The rows below give T cell receptor beta chains drawn from one sample of a study of patients and donors after allogeneic stem cell transplantation. TCRdb used MiXCR to reprocess the RT-PCR reads, holding one entry per CDR3 protein. The table has roughly 940,000 distinct CDR3 sequences, more than 15% seen once; the top ten hold 5% to 6.5%. The sequenced sample was blood, either unsorted or a sorted T cell fraction (not recorded which). Every receptor here comes from a human donor who was either an allogeneic HSCT recipient or a stem cell or donor lymphocyte infusion donor (not recorded which). It is not recorded whose cells these are; they may come from a transplant donor. The CDR3 runs from the conserved cysteine through the conserved F or W. The D gene is left open where the match is weak. Some rows mark clone size as missing; the rest say once, few, many or name a class of expanded clone.

d_call: TRBD1; clone_size: few; j_call: TRBJ1-4; v_call: TRBV7-9; cdr3_nt: TGTGCCAGCAGCTTGTATCTTGACAGGGGCGAAAAACTGTTTTTT; cdr3_aa: CASSLYLDRGEKLFF
d_call: .; clone_size: few; j_call: TRBJ2-5; v_call: TRBV11-2; cdr3_nt: TGTGCCAGCAGACAGCGGGTCCAGGGGTGGAAAGAGACCCAGTACTTC; cdr3_aa: CASRQRVQGWKETQYF
d_call: TRBD1; clone_size: few; j_call: TRBJ1-1; v_call: TRBV5-1; cdr3_nt: TGCGCCAGCAGCATACGGACAGGATTCATGAACACTGAAGCTTTCTTT; cdr3_aa: CASSIRTGFMNTEAFF
d_call: TRBD2; clone_size: few; j_call: TRBJ2-7; v_call: TRBV4-1; cdr3_nt: TGCGCCAGCAGCCAAGCAGGACTAGCGCTCTCCTACGAGCAGTACTTC; cdr3_aa: CASSQAGLALSYEQYF
d_call: .; clone_size: few; j_call: TRBJ1-2; v_call: TRBV13; cdr3_nt: TGTGCCAGCAGCTCACCGCCCTCGATTTCTAACTATGGCTACACCTTC; cdr3_aa: CASSSPPSISNYGYTF
d_call: .; clone_size: few; j_call: TRBJ2-3; v_call: TRBV4-2; cdr3_nt: TGTGCCAGCAGCCAAGGAGACTCCTCTAGCACAGATACGCAGTATTTT; cdr3_aa: CASSQGDSSSTDTQYF
d_call: TRBD1; clone_size: few; j_call: TRBJ1-5; v_call: TRBV20-1; cdr3_nt: TGCAGTGCTACATCGACAGGGGCCTCTAATCAGCCCCAGCATTTT; cdr3_aa: CSATSTGASNQPQHF
d_call: TRBD2; clone_size: few; j_call: TRBJ2-7; v_call: TRBV15; cdr3_nt: TGTGCCACCAGCAGAGCGGCGGGAGTGTCCTACGAGCAGTACTTC; cdr3_aa: CATSRAAGVSYEQYF
d_call: TRBD1; clone_size: .; j_call: TRBJ2-2; v_call: TRBV5-1; cdr3_nt: TGCGCCAGCAGCCCACGGACAGGGGATTTTTCCGGGGAGCTGTTTTTT; cdr3_aa: CASSPRTGDFSGELFF
d_call: .; clone_size: .; j_call: TRBJ2-5; v_call: TRBV21-1; cdr3_nt: TGTGCCAGCAAGATGACAGTGGGAGAGACCCAGTACTTC; cdr3_aa: CASKMTVGETQYF
d_call: .; clone_size: .; j_call: TRBJ2-7; v_call: TRBV9; cdr3_nt: TGTGCCAGCTCCAGAAGTAAGGGCGAGCAGTACTTC; cdr3_aa: CASSRSKGEQYF
d_call: TRBD1; clone_size: .; j_call: TRBJ1-2; v_call: TRBV6-5; cdr3_nt: TGTGCCAGCAGTTCTACAGGGGGAGGCTATGGCTACACCTTC; cdr3_aa: CASSSTGGGYGYTF
d_call: TRBD2; clone_size: many; j_call: TRBJ2-1; v_call: TRBV5-6; cdr3_nt: TGTGCCAGCATCCGGGGGGGGAGCTACAATGAGCAGTTCTTC; cdr3_aa: CASIRGGSYNEQFF
d_call: .; clone_size: .; j_call: TRBJ1-6; v_call: TRBV6-5; cdr3_nt: TGTGCCAGCAGTTCTAGGGTGTATAATTCACCCCTCCACTTT; cdr3_aa: CASSSRVYNSPLHF
d_call: .; clone_size: few; j_call: TRBJ1-2; v_call: TRBV20-1; cdr3_nt: TGCAGTGCTAGAGCGGACCGCCTCGGGTCCTATGGCTACACCTTC; cdr3_aa: CSARADRLGSYGYTF
d_call: .; clone_size: .; j_call: TRBJ2-3; v_call: TRBV20-1; cdr3_nt: TGCAGTGCTAGCCTCCCTTCGTCAGATACGCAGTATTTT; cdr3_aa: CSASLPSSDTQYF
d_call: .; clone_size: few; j_call: TRBJ1-1; v_call: TRBV9; cdr3_nt: TGTGCCAGCAGCGTAGGCGGCCACACTGAAGCTTTCTTT; cdr3_aa: CASSVGGHTEAFF
d_call: .; clone_size: many; j_call: TRBJ2-7; v_call: TRBV12-3/TRBV12-4; cdr3_nt: TGTGCCAGCAGTTTGAGGGTGTGGGAGCAGTACTTC; cdr3_aa: CASSLRVWEQYF
d_call: .; clone_size: few; j_call: TRBJ2-5; v_call: TRBV4-1; cdr3_nt: TGCGCCAGCAGCCAAGGTACGAGGACCCAAGAGACCCAGTACTTC; cdr3_aa: CASSQGTRTQETQYF
d_call: .; clone_size: many; j_call: TRBJ2-3; v_call: TRBV5-1; cdr3_nt: TGCGCCAGCAGCTTGGGGTATGGGGATACGCAGTATTTT; cdr3_aa: CASSLGYGDTQYF
d_call: TRBD2; clone_size: .; j_call: TRBJ2-3; v_call: TRBV19; cdr3_nt: TGTGCCAGTAGTATGGCCCTAGCGGGGGGGCCGTTGACAGATACGCAGTATTTT; cdr3_aa: CASSMALAGGPLTDTQYF
d_call: TRBD1; clone_size: few; j_call: TRBJ1-1; v_call: TRBV12-3/TRBV12-4; cdr3_nt: TGTGCCAGCAAACGACAGGGGAACACTGAAGCTTTCTTT; cdr3_aa: CASKRQGNTEAFF
d_call: .; clone_size: few; j_call: TRBJ1-1; v_call: TRBV6-1; cdr3_nt: TGTGCCAGCACTGATACCAGTAATTTCATCATGAACACTGAAGCTTTCTTT; cdr3_aa: CASTDTSNFIMNTEAFF
d_call: .; clone_size: .; j_call: TRBJ2-1; v_call: TRBV3-1; cdr3_nt: TGTGCCAGCAGCCAAGAGGGGACGGCGACGTCCTACAATGAGCAGTTCTTC; cdr3_aa: CASSQEGTATSYNEQFF
d_call: .; clone_size: few; j_call: TRBJ2-7; v_call: TRBV28; cdr3_nt: TGTGCCAGCAGTCTATCGGAGGGGAGTTCCTACGAGCAGTACTTC; cdr3_aa: CASSLSEGSSYEQYF
d_call: TRBD2; clone_size: .; j_call: TRBJ2-3; v_call: TRBV11-2; cdr3_nt: TGTGCCAGCAGCAAGACCGGGACTAGTATAACAGATACGCAGTATTTT; cdr3_aa: CASSKTGTSITDTQYF
d_call: TRBD1; clone_size: many; j_call: TRBJ1-1; v_call: TRBV6-2/TRBV6-3; cdr3_nt: TGTGCCAGCAATAACAGGGGGAACACTGAAGCTTTCTTT; cdr3_aa: CASNNRGNTEAFF
d_call: .; clone_size: few; j_call: TRBJ1-1; v_call: TRBV5-1; cdr3_nt: TGCGCCAGCAGCTTGGCGCCCAGACTGAACACTGAAGCTTTCTTT; cdr3_aa: CASSLAPRLNTEAFF
d_call: .; clone_size: few; j_call: TRBJ1-3; v_call: TRBV5-1; cdr3_nt: TGCGCCAGCAGCTCCGGAGTGGCTGGAAACACCATATATTTT; cdr3_aa: CASSSGVAGNTIYF
d_call: .; clone_size: .; j_call: TRBJ2-3; v_call: TRBV24-1; cdr3_nt: TGTGCCACCAGTGACGGCACAGATACGCAGTATTTT; cdr3_aa: CATSDGTDTQYF